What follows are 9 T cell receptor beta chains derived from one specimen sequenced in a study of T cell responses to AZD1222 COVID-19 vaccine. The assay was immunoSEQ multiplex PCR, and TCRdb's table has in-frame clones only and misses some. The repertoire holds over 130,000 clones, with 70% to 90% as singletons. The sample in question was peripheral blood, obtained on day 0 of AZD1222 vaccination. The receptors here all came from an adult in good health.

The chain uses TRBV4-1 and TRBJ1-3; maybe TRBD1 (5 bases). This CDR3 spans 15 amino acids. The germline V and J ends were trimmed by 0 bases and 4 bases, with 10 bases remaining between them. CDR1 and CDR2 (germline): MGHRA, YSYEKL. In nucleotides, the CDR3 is TGCGCCAGCAGCCAAGATGAGGGGCACGGAAACACCATATATTTT. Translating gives CASSQDEGHGNTIYF.

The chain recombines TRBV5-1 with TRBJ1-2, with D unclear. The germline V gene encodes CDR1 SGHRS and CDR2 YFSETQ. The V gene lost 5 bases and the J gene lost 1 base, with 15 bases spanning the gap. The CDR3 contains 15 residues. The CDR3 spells CASRGSPTDNYGYTF. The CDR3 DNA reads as TGCGCCAGCAGAGGCTCTCCTACCGATAACTATGGCTACACCTTC. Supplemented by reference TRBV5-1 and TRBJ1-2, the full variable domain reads KAGVTQTPRYLIKTRGQQVTLSCSPISGHRSVSWYQQTPGQGLQFLFEYFSETQRNKGNFPGRFSGRQFSNSRSEMNVSTLELGDSALYLCASRGSPTDNYGYTFGSGTRLTVV.

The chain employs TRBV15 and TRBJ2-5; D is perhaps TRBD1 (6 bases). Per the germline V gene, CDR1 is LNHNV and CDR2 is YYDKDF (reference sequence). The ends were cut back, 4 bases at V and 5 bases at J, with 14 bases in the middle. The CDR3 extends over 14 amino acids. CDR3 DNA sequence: TGTGCCACCAGCAATTACAGGGAAGGGGAGACCCAGTACTTC. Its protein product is CATSNYREGETQYF.

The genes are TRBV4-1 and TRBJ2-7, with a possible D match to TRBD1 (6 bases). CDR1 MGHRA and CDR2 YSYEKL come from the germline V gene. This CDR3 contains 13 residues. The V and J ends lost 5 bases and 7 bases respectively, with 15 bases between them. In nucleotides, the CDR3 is TGCGCCAGCAGCAGCAGGGGCAAGAGTGAGCAGTACTTC. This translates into CASSSRGKSEQYF.

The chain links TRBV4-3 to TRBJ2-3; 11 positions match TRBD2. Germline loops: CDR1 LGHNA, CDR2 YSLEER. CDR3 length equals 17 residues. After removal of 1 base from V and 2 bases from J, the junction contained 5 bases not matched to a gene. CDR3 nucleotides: TGCGCCAGCAGCCAAGCTCTAGCGGGAGGACCCACAGATACGCAGTATTTT. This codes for CASSQALAGGPTDTQYF.

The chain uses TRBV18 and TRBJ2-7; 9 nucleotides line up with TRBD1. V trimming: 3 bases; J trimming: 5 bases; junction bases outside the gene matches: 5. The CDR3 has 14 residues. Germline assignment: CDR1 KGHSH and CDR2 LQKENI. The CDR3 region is CASSPWDRAHEQYF. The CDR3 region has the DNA TGTGCCAGCTCACCCTGGGACAGGGCTCACGAGCAGTACTTC.

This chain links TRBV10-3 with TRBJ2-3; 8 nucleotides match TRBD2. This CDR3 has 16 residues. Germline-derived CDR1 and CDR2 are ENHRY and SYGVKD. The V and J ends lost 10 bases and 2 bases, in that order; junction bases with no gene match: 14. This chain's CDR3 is CATEGGAGALTDTQYF. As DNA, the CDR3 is TGTGCCACGGAGGGTGGAGCGGGAGCCCTCACAGATACGCAGTATTTT.

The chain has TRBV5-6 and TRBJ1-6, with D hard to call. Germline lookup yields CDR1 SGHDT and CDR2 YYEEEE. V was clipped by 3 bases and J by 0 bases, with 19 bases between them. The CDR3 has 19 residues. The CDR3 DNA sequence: TGTGCCAGCAGCTCGGGTAGAGCTACCGGTCGCTCCTATAATTCACCCCTCCACTTT. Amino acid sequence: CASSSGRATGRSYNSPLHF.

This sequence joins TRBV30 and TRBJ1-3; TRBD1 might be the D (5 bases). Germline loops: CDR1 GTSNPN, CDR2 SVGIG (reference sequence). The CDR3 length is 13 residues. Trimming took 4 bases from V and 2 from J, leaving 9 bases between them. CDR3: CAWMGGAGNTIYF. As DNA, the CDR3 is TGTGCCTGGATGGGGGGGGCTGGAAACACCATATATTTT. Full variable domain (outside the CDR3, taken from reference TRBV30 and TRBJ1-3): SQTIHQWPATLVQPVGSPLSLECTVEGTSNPNLYWYRQAAGRGLQLLFYSVGIGQISSEVPQNLSASRPQDRQFILSSKKLLLSDSGFYLCAWMGGAGNTIYFGEGSWLTVV.